This TCR beta chain was sequenced during a study of CD4 and CD8 cells across lung adenocarcinoma regions. V dropped 0 bases and J dropped 10 bases, with 14 bases sitting between them. This CDR3 is built from 14 residues. Germline V CDR1 and CDR2: SGHRS, YFSETQ. TCRdb re-called the PCR reads through MiXCR, storing one row per CDR3 protein. The sample has over 10,000 distinct CDR3 sequences; about 56% are singletons. The TCR was taken from a female donor with lung adenocarcinoma. The CD4 and CD8 labels of this study may be unreliable. The rearrangement joins TRBV5-1 to TRBJ2-1; D remains unclear. The specimen was CD8+ T cells from the margin of a lung tumor. The CDR3 protein is CASSLDHSPTEQFF. For the CDR3, the DNA is TGCGCCAGCAGCTTGGATCACAGCCCAACGGAGCAGTTCTTC.